Listed below are T cell receptor beta chains from one sample, sequenced in a study of T cells in localized non-small cell lung cancer. The protocol was immunoSEQ multiplex PCR, while the TCRdb copy is restricted to in-frame clones and leaves out a portion. Of more than 45,000 clones in the sample, roughly 84% are singletons; the top ten hold roughly 17%. The specimen comprised peripheral blood mononuclear cells, sampled before any cancer treatment. The receptors come from a man aged 35 to 70 with stage III lung adenocarcinoma. The CDR3 runs from the conserved cysteine through the conserved F or W. D genes are given only for firm matches. Expanded clones are given a class, and other clones once, few, many or no size at all.

abundance,j_gene,d_gene,len,v_gene,CDR3nt,CDR3aa
once,TRBJ2-6,TRBD1,16,TRBV7-9,TGTGCCAGTTCGCCGGCAGGGGGCCCTGGGGCCAACGTCCTGACTTTC,CASSPAGGPGANVLTF
-,TRBJ2-7,-,12,TRBV30,TGTGCCTGGAAAGTAGGGGGCTACGAGCAGTACTTC,CAWKVGGYEQYF
-,TRBJ2-2,-,14,TRBV2,TGTGCCAGCAATTTATGGCTGAACACCGGGGAGCTGTTTTTT,CASNLWLNTGELFF
-,TRBJ1-1,-,12,TRBV6-5,TGTGCCAGCAGTCCGAGTCTGGCTGAAGCTTTCTTT,CASSPSLAEAFF
-,TRBJ1-1,-,16,TRBV27,TGTGCCAGCAGTTTACAGATGAGAGTTTTGTTCACTGAAGCTTTCTTT,CASSLQMRVLFTEAFF
-,TRBJ2-7,TRBD2,14,TRBV14,TGTGCCAGCAGCCGAGCGGGGACCTCCTACGAGCAGTACTTC,CASSRAGTSYEQYF
-,TRBJ2-2,TRBD2,16,TRBV5-1,TGCGCCAGCAGCGGTATGGGAGGGCCAAACACCGGGGAGCTGTTTTTT,CASSGMGGPNTGELFF
-,TRBJ2-7,-,13,TRBV13,TGTGCCAGCAGCCCGCAGGTAGCCTACGAGCAGTACTTC,CASSPQVAYEQYF
few,TRBJ2-7,-,12,TRBV7-9,TGTGCCAGCAGCGGCACAGGGTACGAGCAGTACTTC,CASSGTGYEQYF
-,TRBJ2-1,TRBD2,16,TRBV7-8,TGTGCCAGCAGCTCTGGATTAGGACTAGCGGGTCTCGAGCAGTTCTTC,CASSSGLGLAGLEQFF
-,TRBJ1-5,TRBD1,15,TRBV6-5,TGTGCCAGCAGTTACGGGACAGACAGCAATCAGCCCCAGCATTTT,CASSYGTDSNQPQHF
few,TRBJ1-1,-,12,TRBV7-9,TGTGCCAGCACCAGCTTACAGCAGGAAGCTTTCTTT,CASTSLQQEAFF
few,TRBJ1-5,-,13,TRBV10-3,TGTGCCATCAGTGATGAGGATGGTCAGCCCCAGCATTTT,CAISDEDGQPQHF
-,TRBJ2-1,-,15,TRBV19,TGTGCCAGTAGTATAGCGGGACCTATCTACAATGAGCAGTTCTTC,CASSIAGPIYNEQFF
-,TRBJ2-4,TRBD1,17,TRBV9,TGTGCCAGCAGCGGCGGACAGGGGGGAATAGCCAAAAACATTCAGTACTTC,CASSGGQGGIAKNIQYF
-,TRBJ1-4,-,15,TRBV5-6,TGTGCCAGCAGCTTACAGGGCCTCGAGGATGAAAAACTGTTTTTT,CASSLQGLEDEKLFF
-,TRBJ1-5,-,14,TRBV19,TGTGCCAGTAGTATCACCGGGACCAATCAGCCCCAGCATTTT,CASSITGTNQPQHF
-,TRBJ2-1,TRBD1,15,TRBV9,TGTGCCAGCAGCGCCGAGGGACAGGGCTACAATGAGCAGTTCTTC,CASSAEGQGYNEQFF
-,TRBJ1-1,-,12,TRBV10-2,TGCGCCAGCAGTCCGGATGACACTGAAGCTTTCTTT,CASSPDDTEAFF
-,TRBJ2-7,TRBD1,15,TRBV27,TGTGCCAGCAGCCTCCTAGGACAGGGCCATACCGAGCAGTACTTC,CASSLLGQGHTEQYF
-,TRBJ2-3,-,14,TRBV7-7,TGTGCCAGCAGCTTGGGGGCACAAACAGATACGCAGTATTTT,CASSLGAQTDTQYF
-,TRBJ1-1,TRBD1,13,TRBV10-3,TGTGCCACGAAAGGACAGGGCGTCACTGAAGCTTTCTTT,CATKGQGVTEAFF
-,TRBJ1-2,-,13,TRBV19,TGTGCCAGTAGGATTCGGGCTAACTATGGCTACACCTTC,CASRIRANYGYTF
-,TRBJ2-3,TRBD2,17,TRBV9,TGTGCCAGCAGCGTAGCTTTGACGGGAGGGATCACAGATACGCAGTATTTT,CASSVALTGGITDTQYF
-,TRBJ1-4,TRBD1,12,TRBV28,TGTGCCAGCAGGGCAGGGGGTGAAAAACTGTTTTTT,CASRAGGEKLFF
-,TRBJ1-5,-,12,TRBV2,TGTGCCAGCTCTGCCGCCAATCAGCCCCAGCATTTT,CASSAANQPQHF
few,TRBJ1-4,-,14,TRBV6-1,TGTGCCAGCATCTTCCGGGACGGTAATGAAAAACTGTTTTTT,CASIFRDGNEKLFF
-,TRBJ2-7,TRBD2,14,TRBV5-6,TGTGCCAGCAGCCGCGGACTAGCCGGGTACGAGCAGTACTTC,CASSRGLAGYEQYF
once,TRBJ2-2,-,12,TRBV2,TGTGCCAGCAGTGAACCCACCGGGGAGCTGTTTTTT,CASSEPTGELFF
-,TRBJ2-7,-,13,TRBV5-6,TGTGCCAGCAGCTCATCAGGGTTCGGAGAGCAGTACTTC,CASSSSGFGEQYF
-,TRBJ1-6,-,14,TRBV6-5,TGTGCCAGCAGTGGTTCGTCCTATAATTCACCCCTCCACTTT,CASSGSSYNSPLHF
-,TRBJ1-1,-,15,TRBV18,TGTGCCAGCTCCTTAGCAGGGACCTCCGGCACTGAAGCTTTCTTT,CASSLAGTSGTEAFF
-,TRBJ1-1,-,15,TRBV9,TGTGCCAGCAGCCCGGGGGGTCTAATGAACACTGAAGCTTTCTTT,CASSPGGLMNTEAFF
-,TRBJ2-3,-,14,TRBV2,TGTGCCAGCACTTTGGACCGTAGCACAGATACGCAGTATTTT,CASTLDRSTDTQYF
-,TRBJ2-3,-,12,TRBV2,TGTGCCAGCAGACCTAGCACAGATACGCAGTATTTT,CASRPSTDTQYF